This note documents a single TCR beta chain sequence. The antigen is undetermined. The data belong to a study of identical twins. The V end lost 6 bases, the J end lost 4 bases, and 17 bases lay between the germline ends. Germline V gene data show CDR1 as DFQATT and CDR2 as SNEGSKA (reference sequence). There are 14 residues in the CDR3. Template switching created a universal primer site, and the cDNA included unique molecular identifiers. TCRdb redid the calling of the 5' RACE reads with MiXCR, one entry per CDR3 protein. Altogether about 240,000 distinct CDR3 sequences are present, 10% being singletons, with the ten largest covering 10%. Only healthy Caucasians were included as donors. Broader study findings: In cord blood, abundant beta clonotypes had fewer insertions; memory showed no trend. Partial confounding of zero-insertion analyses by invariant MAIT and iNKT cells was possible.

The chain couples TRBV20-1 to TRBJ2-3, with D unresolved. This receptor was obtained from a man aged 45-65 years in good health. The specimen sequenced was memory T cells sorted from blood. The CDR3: CSAREQYEADTQYF. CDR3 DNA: TGCAGTGCCCGAGAGCAGTATGAGGCAGATACGCAGTATTTT.